The 7 T cell receptor beta chains given below trace back to one sample, sequenced in a study of cytomegalovirus exposure and HLA in healthy donors. The assay was immunoSEQ multiplex PCR, and TCRdb's table has in-frame clones only and misses some. The sample lists a few hundred thousand clones, 90% occurring once. The source material was PBMCs. These receptors were taken from a woman between 18 and 29 years old in good health and CMV-seronegative.

The V gene is TRBV2, the J gene TRBJ1-2; TRBD1 matches at 8 bases. V gave up 9 bases and J gave up 0 bases; unmatched junction bases: 15. The germline V gene has CDR1 SNHLY and CDR2 FYNNEI. The CDR3 runs 17 residues. CDR3 coding DNA: TGTGCCAGTGGACAGGGAGAACCCGGCCGGGCTAACTATGGCTACACCTTC. It translates to CASGQGEPGRANYGYTF.

This chain joins TRBV6-5 and TRBJ2-1, with D tentatively TRBD2 (6 bases). The CDR3 spans 15 residues. Trimming took 0 bases from V and 0 from J, leaving 6 bases between them. Germline V gives CDR1 MNHEY, CDR2 SVGAGI. Here the CDR3 DNA reads TGTGCCAGCAGTTACTCGACTAGCTCCTACAATGAGCAGTTCTTC. It is translated as CASSYSTSSYNEQFF.

The gene calls are TRBV7-9 and TRBJ1-6, with D possibly TRBD1 on 5 matching bases. Germline CDR1 and CDR2: SEHNR and FQNEAQ (reference sequence). V shed 8 bases and J shed 7 bases, with 18 bases lying between them. The CDR3 consists of 15 residues. CDR3 sequence (DNA): TGTGCCAGCGGCCCCGCGGGGGTATGGAATTCACCCCTCCACTTT. It translates to CASGPAGVWNSPLHF.

The V call is TRBV7-9, the J call TRBJ1-5; 7 nucleotides line up with TRBD1. CDR1 is SEHNR and CDR2 is FQNEAQ in the germline V gene (reference sequence). The CDR3 is made up of 15 amino acids. Losses at the gene ends were 5 bases for V and 7 bases for J; bases not matched to a gene: 11. The CDR3 is CASSRTDRDGQPQHF. The DNA of the CDR3 is TGTGCCAGCAGCCGTACAGACAGGGACGGACAGCCCCAGCATTTT.

The CDR3 is CSVDLAGDTDTQYF. CDR3 sequence (DNA): TGCAGCGTTGATCTAGCGGGGGACACAGATACGCAGTATTTT. J is TRBJ2-3 and V is TRBV29-1; TRBD2 aligns across 10 bases. CDR3 length equals 14 residues. Germline assignment: CDR1 SQVTM and CDR2 ANQGSEA. The V and J ends lost 3 bases and 2 bases, in that order; junction bases with no gene match: 2.

The V call is TRBV6-6, the J call TRBJ1-2, with D possibly TRBD1 on 6 matching bases. Germline V gene lookup returns CDR1 MNHNY and CDR2 SVGAGI (reference sequence). The CDR3 consists of 14 residues. V lost 6 bases and J 5 bases, leaving 16 bases between the germline ends. The CDR3 region has the DNA TGTGCCAGCAGCATCTTTGGGGGGGCGTATGGCTACACCTTC. It yields the protein CASSIFGGAYGYTF.

The gene calls are TRBV27 and TRBJ1-1, with D maybe TRBD1 (5 bases). The V and J ends lost 4 bases and 0 bases respectively, with 12 bases between them. CDR3 size: 15 residues. The germline gives CDR1 MNHEY, CDR2 SMNVEV (reference sequence). The DNA for the CDR3 is TGTGCCAGCAGTTCCGGGGGTCGATTGAACACTGAAGCTTTCTTT. This gives the protein CASSSGGRLNTEAFF.